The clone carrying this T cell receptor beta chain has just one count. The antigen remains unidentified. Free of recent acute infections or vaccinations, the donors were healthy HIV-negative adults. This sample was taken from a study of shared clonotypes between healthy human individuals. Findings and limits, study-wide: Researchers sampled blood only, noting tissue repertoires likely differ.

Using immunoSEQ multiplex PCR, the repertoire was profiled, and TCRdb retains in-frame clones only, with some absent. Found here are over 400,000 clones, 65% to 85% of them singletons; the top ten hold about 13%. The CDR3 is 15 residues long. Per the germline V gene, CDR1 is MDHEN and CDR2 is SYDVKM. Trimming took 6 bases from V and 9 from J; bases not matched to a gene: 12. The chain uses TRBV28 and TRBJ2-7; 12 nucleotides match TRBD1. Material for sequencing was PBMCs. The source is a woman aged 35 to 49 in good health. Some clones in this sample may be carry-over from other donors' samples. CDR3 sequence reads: CASRTGQGAVKGQYF. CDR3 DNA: TGTGCCAGCAGAACGGGACAGGGGGCCGTGAAGGGGCAGTACTTC.